Listed here is a single TCR beta chain. As yet, its antigen is unknown. The data were taken from a study of T cell responses to AZD1222 COVID-19 vaccine. Findings and limits, study-wide: Seropositive at baseline were only a handful of AZD1222 recipients.

Data came from immunoSEQ multiplex PCR; TCRdb stores just in-frame clones and leaves some out. Among more than 110,000 clones listed, roughly 92% were seen once. The trim removed 4 bases at V and 7 bases at J, leaving 7 bases unmatched. The CDR3 contains 14 residues. Germline CDR1 is SGHRS and CDR2 is YFSETQ. V is TRBV5-1 and J is TRBJ1-4, with 7 bases that match TRBD1. This specimen consisted of peripheral blood, obtained 28 days after the second AZD1222 dose. This receptor was obtained from an adult who received the AZD1222 COVID-19 vaccine. CDR3 region: CASSPSRGGEKLFF. The CDR3, as DNA: TGCGCCAGCAGCCCCTCCAGGGGGGGTGAAAAACTGTTTTTT. Full variable domain (rest looked up from reference TRBV5-1 and TRBJ1-4): KAGVTQTPRYLIKTRGQQVTLSCSPISGHRSVSWYQQTPGQGLQFLFEYFSETQRNKGNFPGRFSGRQFSNSRSEMNVSTLELGDSALYLCASSPSRGGEKLFFGSGTQLSVL.